Listed here are 14 T cell receptor beta chains from one sample, sequenced in a study of T cell responses to AZD1222 COVID-19 vaccine. TCRdb keeps only in-frame clones here, not all; method: immunoSEQ multiplex PCR. The sample shows more than 100,000 clones, about nine tenths of them seen only once. The source material was peripheral blood, sampled on day 0 of AZD1222 vaccination. All receptors come from an adult in good health.

The V call is TRBV6-5, the J call TRBJ2-7; D is uncertain. Germline V gene lookup returns CDR1 MNHEY and CDR2 SVGAGI. The CDR3 covers 13 residues. With 5 bases removed from V and 2 bases from J, the gap between germline ends came to 10 bases. The CDR3 DNA follows: TGTGCCAGCAGTCCGGGCTCGGCCTACGAGCAGTACTTC. This translates into CASSPGSAYEQYF.

The chain combines TRBV5-1 with TRBJ1-6; a possible D gene is TRBD1 (6 bases). The CDR3 has 17 amino acids. CDR1 SGHRS and CDR2 YFSETQ come from the germline V gene. The V gene lost 5 bases and the J gene lost 7 bases, with 22 bases spanning the gap. As DNA, the CDR3 is TGCGCCAGCAGTGAACAGGGCGCTAGGCTAGGGAATTCACCCCTCCACTTT. Translated, it gives CASSEQGARLGNSPLHF.

The chain employs TRBV5-5 and TRBJ1-5; no firm D call. CDR3 length equals 17 residues. CDR1 and CDR2 from the germline V gene are SGHKS and YYEKEE (reference sequence). Trimming removed 4 bases at V and 0 bases at J, with 17 bases between. CDR3 region: CASSLEPKGVSNQPQHF. CDR3 nucleotides: TGTGCCAGCAGCCTCGAGCCGAAGGGAGTTAGCAATCAGCCCCAGCATTTT.

V and J are TRBV5-4 and TRBJ1-2; 9 bases line up with TRBD1. V shed 4 bases, J shed 0 bases, and the junction held 7 bases outside the gene matches. The CDR3 contains 16 residues. Germline V lookup: CDR1 SGHNT, CDR2 YYREEE (reference sequence). The CDR3 coding sequence is TGTGCCAGCAGCCTACAGGACAGGGGTTCTAACTATGGCTACACCTTC. It codes for CASSLQDRGSNYGYTF.

V and J are TRBV5-1 and TRBJ1-3; D is undetermined. The CDR3 covers 15 residues. Germline V gives CDR1 SGHRS, CDR2 YFSETQ. With 0 bases removed from V and 0 bases from J, the gap between germline ends came to 7 bases. CDR3 sequence (DNA): TGCGCCAGCAGCTTGGAGGCGAGCTCTGGAAACACCATATATTTT. This codes for CASSLEASSGNTIYF.

Comments on this clone: Other nucleotide sequences from this sample produce the same CDR3. The chain is built from TRBV6-5 and TRBJ2-1, with D perhaps matching TRBD1 (7 bases). Per germline, CDR1 MNHEY and CDR2 SVGAGI. Trimming shortened V by 7 bases and J by 1 base, and 14 bases separated the two germline ends. This CDR3 has 15 amino acids. The CDR3 DNA follows: TGTGCCAGCACCCCTCAGGGGGGATCCTACAATGAGCAGTTCTTC. Protein sequence: CASTPQGGSYNEQFF.

The chain joins TRBV2 to TRBJ1-5; D gene uncertain. V was trimmed by 2 bases and J by 0 bases, leaving 8 bases between them. Germline V gene lookup returns CDR1 SNHLY and CDR2 FYNNEI. This CDR3 spans 15 amino acids. The CDR3 sequence: CASSENRYSNQPQHF. In nucleotides, the CDR3 is TGTGCCAGCAGTGAAAACCGGTATAGCAATCAGCCCCAGCATTTT.

The rearrangement joins TRBV28 to TRBJ2-3; D unclear. Germline values: CDR1 MDHEN, CDR2 SYDVKM. V was shortened by 6 bases and J by 5 bases, with 9 bases between the two germline ends. The CDR3 consists of 12 residues. The CDR3 coding sequence is TGTGCCAGCAGGAGGACGTTAGATACGCAGTATTTT. Protein product: CASRRTLDTQYF.

This clone showed up just once. V gene TRBV19 combines with J gene TRBJ1-4; tentative D call: TRBD1 (6 bases). This CDR3 contains 15 residues. CDR1 is LNHDA, CDR2 SQIVND, per germline (reference sequence). Trimming stripped 2 bases from V and 0 bases from J, with 7 bases between. CDR3 in amino acids: CASSIRTATNEKLFF. DNA for the CDR3: TGTGCCAGTAGTATAAGGACAGCAACTAATGAAAAACTGTTTTTT.

The chain couples TRBV7-9 to TRBJ2-1; D unclear. The CDR3 covers 14 residues. Germline assignment: CDR1 SEHNR and CDR2 FQNEAQ (reference sequence). With 5 bases removed from V and 4 bases from J, the gap between germline ends came to 12 bases. CDR3 bases: TGTGCCAGCAGCCCCCCTGGGTCTTACAATGAGCAGTTCTTC. Encoded protein: CASSPPGSYNEQFF. The whole variable domain, filled in from reference TRBV7-9 and TRBJ2-1, reads DTGVSQNPRHKITKRGQNVTFRCDPISEHNRLYWYRQTLGQGPEFLTYFQNEAQLEKSRLLSDRFSAERPKGSFSTLEIQRTEQGDSAMYLCASSPPGSYNEQFFGPGTRLTVL.

J is TRBJ2-1 and V is TRBV19, with D possibly being TRBD2 (6 bases). Trimming took 1 base from V and 4 from J, leaving 14 bases between them. Germline V lookup: CDR1 LNHDA, CDR2 SQIVND (reference sequence). The length of the CDR3 is 16 residues. CDR3 coding DNA: TGTGCCAGTAGTATAGCCGGCGGGGCGTCATACAATGAGCAGTTCTTC. It specifies CASSIAGGASYNEQFF.

This clone came up once. One end of the junction fails to match germline, which may point to a read error. The chain combines TRBV7-7 with TRBJ2-1; TRBD2 matches at 13 bases. The CDR3 is 15 amino acids. Germline V gene lookup returns CDR1 SSHAT and CDR2 FNYEAQ (reference sequence). The CDR3 DNA is TGTGCTAGCAGCCGGACTAGCGGGAGTAGGCATGAGCAGTTCTTC. It translates to CASSRTSGSRHEQFF.

The chain is built from TRBV28 and TRBJ2-5; TRBD1 matches 9 bases. With 5 bases clipped from V and 5 bases from J, the junction kept 9 bases outside the gene matches. CDR1 is MDHEN and CDR2 is SYDVKM in the germline V gene. The CDR3 covers 15 residues. The CDR3: CASSPSGQGGETQYF. Written as DNA, the CDR3 is TGTGCCAGCAGTCCCTCGGGACAGGGTGGTGAGACCCAGTACTTC. The complete variable domain, with remaining parts taken from reference TRBV28 and TRBJ2-5, reads DVKVTQSSRYLVKRTGEKVFLECVQDMDHENMFWYRQDPGLGLRLIYFSYDVKMKEKGDIPEGYSVSREKKERFSLILESASTNQTSMYLCASSPSGQGGETQYFGPGTRLLVL.

V is TRBV18 and J is TRBJ1-3; D not resolved. There are 15 residues in the CDR3. Trimming removed 8 bases from V and 1 base from J, with 15 bases in between. Germline V gives CDR1 KGHSH, CDR2 LQKENI. CDR3 protein: CASPKGSGSGNTIYF. CDR3 nucleotide sequence: TGTGCCAGCCCAAAGGGCAGTGGGTCTGGAAACACCATATATTTT.